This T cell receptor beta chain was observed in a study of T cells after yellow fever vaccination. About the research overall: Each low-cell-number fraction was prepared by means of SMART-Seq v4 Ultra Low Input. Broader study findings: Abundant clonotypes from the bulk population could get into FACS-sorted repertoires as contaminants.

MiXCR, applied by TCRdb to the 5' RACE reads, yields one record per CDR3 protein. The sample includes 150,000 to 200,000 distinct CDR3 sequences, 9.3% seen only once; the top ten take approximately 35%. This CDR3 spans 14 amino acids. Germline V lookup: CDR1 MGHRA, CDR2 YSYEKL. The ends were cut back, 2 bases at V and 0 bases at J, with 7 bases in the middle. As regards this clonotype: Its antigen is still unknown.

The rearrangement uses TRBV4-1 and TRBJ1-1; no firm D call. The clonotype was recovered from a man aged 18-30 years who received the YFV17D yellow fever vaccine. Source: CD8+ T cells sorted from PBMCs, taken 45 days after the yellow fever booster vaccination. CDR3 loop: CASSQWPLNTEAFF. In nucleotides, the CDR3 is TGCGCCAGCAGCCAATGGCCGCTGAACACTGAAGCTTTCTTT.